This T cell receptor (beta chain) was retrieved from a study of blood T cell repertoires in COVID-19. Measured with immunoSEQ multiplex PCR; TCRdb has only the in-frame clones, and not every one. The sample records hundreds of thousands of clones, 88% being singletons. Germline V gene data show CDR1 as SGHAT and CDR2 as FQNNGV. The CDR3 covers 16 residues. V was pared by 2 bases and J by 2 bases, with 15 bases between. J is TRBJ1-1 and V is TRBV11-2, with D possibly being TRBD1 (6 bases). Sample: PBMCs or T cells enriched from blood (not recorded which). The TCR was taken from a woman aged 50 to 60 with acute COVID-19. The CDR3 loop reads CASSLNWGTLNTEAFF. CDR3 nucleotide sequence: TGTGCCAGCAGCTTAAATTGGGGGACACTTAACACTGAAGCTTTCTTT.